This T cell receptor beta chain derives from a study of control samples from healthy donors and cancer patients. This CDR3 contains 15 residues. Trimming removed 0 bases at V and 2 bases at J, with 8 bases between. CDR1 is PRHDT, CDR2 FYEKMQ, per germline (reference sequence). Method: immunoSEQ multiplex PCR; TCRdb's copy keeps in-frame clones and lacks some. Among roughly 200,000 clones listed, 91% were seen once. This TCR came from a man aged 30 to 45 in good health. The chain carries TRBV13 and TRBJ1-5; tentatively, D is TRBD1 (5 bases). Specimen: blood. The CDR3 spells CASSLGQGGNQPQHF. CDR3 in DNA: TGTGCCAGCAGCTTAGGGCAGGGTGGCAATCAGCCCCAGCATTTT.